This record concerns one T cell receptor (beta chain) sequence. Antigen specificity is unknown. One junction end disagrees with the germline gene, perhaps due to a read error. The sample comes from a study of tumor-infiltrating lymphocytes in primary liver carcinoma. With 400 to 550 ng total RNA as template and a constant-region primer, TCR beta cDNA was made. Three rounds of nested multiplex PCR with slightly modified ARM-PCR produced TCR beta libraries. TCRdb re-called the multiplex PCR reads through MiXCR, storing one row per CDR3 protein. The profile covers about 74,000 distinct CDR3 sequences, with roughly three quarters appearing a single time and roughly 26% taken by the ten largest. General study results and limits: Researchers report that only about 7.5-24% of top clones turned up in all five tumor regions.

The source material, 20-30 mg of unsorted bulk tissue, was used to co-extract RNA and DNA. Sequencing was performed on liver tumor tissue from sampling region 4. The sample's subset: tumor region T4, right-lateral pole. The sequence came from a middle-aged man with primary liver carcinoma and hepatitis B virus infection.

Here the CDR3 reads CASTSKAGEYNERFF. CDR3 bases: TGTGCCAGCACCTCGAAGGCGGGGGAGTACAATGAGCGGTTCTTC. The chain links TRBV5-6 to TRBJ2-1; 7 bases line up with TRBD2. The CDR3 has 15 residues. Germline-derived CDR1 and CDR2 are SGHDT and YYEEEE.